These T cell receptor beta chains were read from a single sample in a study of blood T cell repertoires in COVID-19. TCRdb keeps only in-frame clones here, not all; method: immunoSEQ multiplex PCR. This table holds 130,000 to 150,000 clones, about 87% found once. Sequencing was done on a sample of peripheral blood. The origin of the receptors is a woman in her fifties or sixties with acute or convalescent COVID-19. Each CDR3 is given with its conserved first and last residue. The D gene is left open where the match is weak. The size of a clone is reported for some rows only, either as once, few or many, or as a class for expanded clones.

DNA,CDR3,size,D,V,J
TGTGCCAGCAGTTTGGCAGAGCACAGCCATCCGGATACGCAGTATTTT,CASSLAEHSHPDTQYF,-,-,TRBV27,TRBJ2-3
TGTGCCAGCAGTTGGACAGGCTTGTCGTCTGGAAACACCATATATTTT,CASSWTGLSSGNTIYF,-,TRBD1,TRBV28,TRBJ1-3
TGTGCCAGCAGCGCCGACACCTACAATGAGCAGTTCTTC,CASSADTYNEQFF,-,-,TRBV9,TRBJ2-1
TGTGCCAGTGATAGCGTTCGTCAGCCCCAGCATTTT,CASDSVRQPQHF,-,-,TRBV19,TRBJ1-5
TGTGCCAGCAGACTACAGGGGGCAGGTTCACCCCTCCACTTT,CASRLQGAGSPLHF,-,TRBD1,TRBV27,TRBJ1-6
TGTGCCAGCAGTAGCGTAGCGGGGGCGAACTACGAGCAGTACTTC,CASSSVAGANYEQYF,-,TRBD2,TRBV6-5,TRBJ2-7
TGTGCCAGCTCACCACCTTCAGGAAACACCATATATTTT,CASSPPSGNTIYF,-,-,TRBV18,TRBJ1-3
TGCGCCAGCAGTGGGGGGGGTTTGAACACCGGGGAGCTGTTTTTT,CASSGGGLNTGELFF,-,TRBD2,TRBV10-1,TRBJ2-2
TGTGCCAGCAGCTTATATATATCCTATGGCTACACCTTC,CASSLYISYGYTF,few,-,TRBV7-2,TRBJ1-2
TGTGCCAGCAGCTTAGCCAGGACTAACTATGGCTACACCTTC,CASSLARTNYGYTF,-,-,TRBV7-3,TRBJ1-2
TGTGCCAGCAGTTGGCTGGGACAAACTAACTATGGCTACACCTTC,CASSWLGQTNYGYTF,-,-,TRBV6-9,TRBJ1-2
TGTGCCAGCAGCCGGGACTCTAGCTCCTACAATGAGCAGTTCTTC,CASSRDSSSYNEQFF,-,-,TRBV7-3,TRBJ2-1
TGTGCCAGCAGTCCACGCGTCCAGGGGCTGACTGGCTACACCTTC,CASSPRVQGLTGYTF,-,-,TRBV6-6,TRBJ1-2
TGTGCCAGCAGTAGGACAGGGAAAAATCAGCCCCAGCATTTT,CASSRTGKNQPQHF,-,TRBD1,TRBV2,TRBJ1-5
TGTGCCAGCTCACCATGGGGGGGGACGGAGCCCCAGCATTTT,CASSPWGGTEPQHF,-,-,TRBV18,TRBJ1-5
TGTGCCAGCAGGGAAAGACTAGCGGGAGTGGATTTC,CASRERLAGVDF,few,TRBD2,TRBV2,TRBJ2-7
TGTGCCAGCAGCGCAGGACAGGGCGGAGAAAAACTGTTTTTT,CASSAGQGGEKLFF,-,TRBD1,TRBV9,TRBJ1-4
TGTGCCAGCAGACTAACAGGGGCTAATGAAAAACTGTTTTTT,CASRLTGANEKLFF,-,TRBD1,TRBV6-5,TRBJ1-4
TGCAGCGCCGGACAGGCGGATCAGCCCCAGCATTTT,CSAGQADQPQHF,-,TRBD1,TRBV29-1,TRBJ1-5
TGTGCCAGCAGCTCAGGGACTAGCGGGAGTACCGATGAGCAGTTCTTC,CASSSGTSGSTDEQFF,-,TRBD2,TRBV7-9,TRBJ2-1
TGTGCCAGCAGCTCAGACGGTAGCGCAGATACGCAGTATTTT,CASSSDGSADTQYF,-,-,TRBV7-9,TRBJ2-3
TGTGCCAGCAGTTTTCACGGAGGTCAGCCCCAGCATTTT,CASSFHGGQPQHF,-,-,TRBV28,TRBJ1-5
TGTGCCAGCAGCCAAGATCTGTACAGCTTCTACGAGCAGTACTTC,CASSQDLYSFYEQYF,-,-,TRBV3-1/TRBV3-2,TRBJ2-7
TGCAGCGCCGTGACAGGGGCGATGAACACTGAAGCTTTCTTT,CSAVTGAMNTEAFF,-,TRBD1,TRBV29-1,TRBJ1-1
TGTGCCAGCAGTCCTTCACAGGGCTCTGGCTACACCTTC,CASSPSQGSGYTF,-,-,TRBV12-3/TRBV12-4,TRBJ1-2